Presented here are 15 T cell receptor beta chains from one specimen sequenced in a study of graft-versus-host responses after intestinal transplantation. Their antigens remain unidentified. Clones were sequenced by immunoSEQ multiplex PCR, and TCRdb holds only the in-frame ones, with some missing. This repertoire shows about 70,000 clones, around 90% found once; its top ten account for roughly 4%. Sequenced material: unstimulated CD8+ T cells sorted from spleen or lymph node cells, taken before transplant. The receptors here all came from a human donor who was the organ donor for an intestinal transplant.

This clone was observed once. V is TRBV27 and J is TRBJ2-3; 11 bases are a match to TRBD2. Trimming removed 4 bases from V and 3 bases from J; junction bases left unmatched: 12. Germline CDR1 is MNHEY and CDR2 is SMNVEV (reference sequence). CDR3 length: 18 residues. This chain's CDR3 is CASSSPRTLAGVTDTQYF. In DNA form, the CDR3 reads TGTGCCAGCAGTTCCCCTCGAACACTAGCGGGGGTTACAGATACGCAGTATTTT.

The V call is TRBV4-1, the J call TRBJ2-1, with TRBD2 identical over 8 bases. The CDR3 totals 16 residues. The J segment lost 3 bases and the V segment lost 0 bases, leaving 4 bases of the junction unmatched. Germline loops: CDR1 MGHRA, CDR2 YSYEKL. The CDR3 region has the DNA TGCGCCAGCAGCCAAGATCGGGGGGGGTACTACAATGAGCAGTTCTTC. Translation: CASSQDRGGYYNEQFF.

This clone has just a few counts. The J gene is TRBJ1-2, the V gene TRBV7-6; the D gene is possibly TRBD1 (5 bases). Germline V gives CDR1 SGHVS, CDR2 FNYEAQ. The CDR3 extends over 13 amino acids. The V and J ends lost 5 bases and 8 bases respectively, with 15 bases between them. The chain's CDR3 is CASSLSGRDGYTF. In DNA form, the CDR3 reads TGTGCCAGCAGCCTCTCGGGGAGGGACGGCTACACCTTC.

The rearrangement uses TRBV5-4 and TRBJ2-1, with 7 bases that match TRBD1. Germline CDR1 is SGHNT and CDR2 is YYREEE (reference sequence). V was clipped by 4 bases and J by 4 bases; unmatched bases: 14. The CDR3 length is 17 residues. The CDR3 sequence: CASSPRTQGTTYNEQFF. The DNA of the CDR3 is TGTGCCAGCAGCCCCAGGACACAGGGGACAACATACAATGAGCAGTTCTTC.

The rearrangement links TRBV29-1 to TRBJ2-2; 8 nucleotides agree with TRBD2. This CDR3 has 16 amino acids. The V gene's germline CDR1 is SQVTM and CDR2 ANQGSEA. V lost 1 base and J lost 5; bases outside the gene matches: 9. The CDR3 nucleotides read TGCAGCGTTGAAGTAACGGGGGGGCCCCCTACCGGGGAGCTGTTTTTT. Its translation: CSVEVTGGPPTGELFF.

The genes are TRBV27 and TRBJ2-3, with D unresolved. CDR1 is MNHEY and CDR2 is SMNVEV in the germline V gene (reference sequence). Trimming pared 7 bases from V and 2 bases from J, leaving 16 bases between. This CDR3 region has 15 residues. The CDR3 loop reads CASTPGPSDTDTQYF. DNA of the CDR3: TGTGCCAGCACCCCTGGGCCTTCGGACACAGATACGCAGTATTTT.

The CDR3 coding sequence is TGTGCCAGCAGCTATCAGGGGTTAGGAGAGACCCAGTACTTC. Translated, it gives CASSYQGLGETQYF. This rearrangement joins TRBV27 to TRBJ2-5; D is possibly TRBD1 (6 bases). CDR3 length: 14 amino acids. Germline CDR1 MNHEY, CDR2 SMNVEV (reference sequence). The V end lost 6 bases, the J end lost 4 bases, and 15 bases lay between the germline ends.

The chain has TRBV13 and TRBJ2-3; 7 bases line up with TRBD2. CDR3 length equals 15 residues. V trimming: 6 bases; J trimming: 1 base; junction bases outside the gene matches: 7. Germline V gene data show CDR1 as PRHDT and CDR2 as FYEKMQ (reference sequence). As DNA, the CDR3 is TGTGCCAGCAGTCTACCAAGCGGGGGCACAGATACGCAGTATTTT. Residues: CASSLPSGGTDTQYF.

The J gene is TRBJ1-2, the V gene TRBV5-1, with TRBD1 matching over 10 bases. CDR1 and CDR2 (germline): SGHRS, YFSETQ. V lost 3 bases to trimming and J lost 3 bases; unmatched junction nucleotides: 5. The CDR3 totals 15 residues. DNA for the CDR3: TGCGCCAGCAGCTCCGGGACAGGGGTCGACTATGGCTACACCTTC. It is translated as CASSSGTGVDYGYTF. The full variable domain, in which reference TRBV5-1 and TRBJ1-2 provide the parts outside the CDR3, is KAGVTQTPRYLIKTRGQQVTLSCSPISGHRSVSWYQQTPGQGLQFLFEYFSETQRNKGNFPGRFSGRQFSNSRSEMNVSTLELGDSALYLCASSSGTGVDYGYTFGSGTRLTVV.

The genes are TRBV5-6 and TRBJ2-3; TRBD2 aligns across 8 bases. Germline V lookup: CDR1 SGHDT, CDR2 YYEEEE. The CDR3 covers 15 residues. The J segment lost 0 bases and the V segment lost 4 bases, leaving 4 bases of the junction unmatched. The CDR3 DNA reads as TGTGCCAGCAGCCAAACTAGCGGCAGCACAGATACGCAGTATTTT. Protein: CASSQTSGSTDTQYF.

This sequence joins TRBV28 and TRBJ1-1, with TRBD1 as a possible D gene (5 bases). The V end lost 7 bases, the J end lost 3 bases, and 15 bases lay between the germline ends. The CDR3 extends over 14 amino acids. Germline CDR1 and CDR2: MDHEN and SYDVKM. The CDR3 DNA sequence: TGTGCCAGCAAGACCAGGGAAAGGGACACTGAAGCTTTCTTT. Translated, it gives CASKTRERDTEAFF.

This clone was observed a handful of times. The gene calls are TRBV21-1 and TRBJ2-1; TRBD1, the table's D call, was not compared with the DNA. TRBV21-1 is flagged as a pseudogene. The CDR3 is 17 residues long. The CDR3 loop reads CASSKRSRDRGYNEQFF. The CDR3 DNA is TGTGCCAGCAGCAAAAGGTCGCGGGACAGGGGTTACAATGAGCAGTTCTTC.

This chain uses TRBV5-6 with TRBJ1-2; 7 bases agree with TRBD1. The V gene end was trimmed by 4 bases and the J gene end by 3 bases; junction bases not matched to a gene: 9. The CDR3 length is 15 residues. Per the germline V gene, CDR1 is SGHDT and CDR2 is YYEEEE. The CDR3 DNA follows: TGTGCCAGCAGCACGACAGGGAAGTATGACTATGGCTACACCTTC. Translated: CASSTTGKYDYGYTF.

V usage is TRBV5-4 and J usage is TRBJ1-2; D remains unclear. Germline-derived CDR1 and CDR2 are SGHNT and YYREEE (reference sequence). The ends were cut back, 1 base at V and 1 base at J, with 2 bases in the middle. CDR3 size: 12 residues. The CDR3 is CASSLLNYGYTF. The CDR3 DNA is TGTGCCAGCAGCTTGCTTAACTATGGCTACACCTTC.

The chain recombines TRBV10-1 with TRBJ2-1; D is perhaps TRBD2 (5 bases). The CDR3 runs to 12 residues. V dropped 4 bases and J dropped 6 bases, with 7 bases sitting between them. Germline V gives CDR1 WNHNN, CDR2 SYGVQD (reference sequence). Written as DNA, the CDR3 is TGCGCCAGCAGTGTGGGGAGCAATGAGCAGTTCTTC. It specifies CASSVGSNEQFF.